This passage covers 9 T cell receptor beta chains from one sample sequenced in a study of vaccination and CD4 T cells after COVID-19. These receptors have no identified antigens. CD4+ T cells that had been cultured provided DNA sequenced with the Oncomine TCR Beta short-read assay. MiXCR, applied by TCRdb to the PCR reads, yields one record per CDR3 protein. The sample includes tens of thousands of distinct CDR3 sequences, 35% to 40% seen only once; the top ten take under 20%. As for treatment: roughly nine-day PBMC culture with coronavirus spike peptide pools or control peptides (ViraFEST assay). The specimen comprised CD4+ T cells from blood, cultured in vitro, sampled before SARS-CoV-2 vaccination. These receptors were obtained from a human donor who received a COVID-19 vaccine.

This clonotype was observed a handful of times. The chain links TRBV24-1 to TRBJ2-1; 8 nucleotides line up with TRBD1. CDR1 is KGHDR and CDR2 is SFDVKD in the germline V gene. V dropped 7 bases and J dropped 8; count of bases not matched to a gene: 12. The CDR3 is 15 residues long. Here the CDR3 reads CATSTPGQDIHEQFF. The CDR3, as DNA: TGTGCCACCAGCACCCCGGGACAGGACATCCATGAGCAGTTCTTC.

The V call is TRBV12-3 or TRBV12-4, the J call TRBJ2-2; 8 bases agree with TRBD2. The CDR3 covers 14 residues. With V trimmed by 2 bases and J by 4 bases, 0 bases remained unmatched. CDR3 bases: TGTGCCAGCAGTTTACGGGGGGGCACCGGGGAGCTGTTTTTT. Translated, it gives CASSLRGGTGELFF.

The rearrangement joins TRBV6-1 to TRBJ2-5; 9 nucleotides line up with TRBD1. V gave up 6 bases and J gave up 2 bases; unmatched junction bases: 13. The CDR3 is 17 residues long. CDR1 is MNHNS and CDR2 is SASEGT in the germline V gene. The CDR3 reads CASRRFDRGMEQETQYF. DNA of the CDR3: TGTGCCAGCAGAAGATTCGACAGGGGGATGGAACAAGAGACCCAGTACTTC.

The J gene is TRBJ2-1, the V gene TRBV11-3; D call uncertain. Trimming left V 4 bases short and J 5 bases short, with 9 bases between. The CDR3 runs to 13 residues. The germline V gene has CDR1 SGHNT and CDR2 YENEEA. CDR3 nucleotides: TGTGCCAGCAGCTCCAATCCACACAATGAGCAGTTCTTC. This sequence encodes CASSSNPHNEQFF.

The chain has TRBV5-5 and TRBJ2-5, with 9 bases identical to TRBD1. The CDR3 is made up of 18 amino acids. V lost 5 bases and J lost 5; bases outside the gene matches: 19. Germline CDR1 is SGHKS and CDR2 is YYEKEE (reference sequence). The CDR3 loop is CASRSDSGTGYIGETQYF. The CDR3 nucleotides are TGTGCCAGCAGATCCGACTCCGGGACAGGGTACATTGGGGAGACCCAGTACTTC.

This clonotype was detected a few times. This chain connects TRBV27 to TRBJ1-3, with D possibly being TRBD1 (5 bases). In germline, CDR1 is MNHEY, CDR2 SMNVEV (reference sequence). This CDR3 region has 14 residues. V was clipped by 4 bases and J by 4 bases, with 11 bases between them. The CDR3 sequence is CASSSQGLGNTIYF. The CDR3 bases are TGTGCCAGCAGTTCGCAGGGTTTGGGAAACACCATATATTTT.

The J gene is TRBJ2-2, the V gene TRBV5-1, with D unresolved. The CDR3 has 15 amino acids. CDR1 is SGHRS and CDR2 is YFSETQ in the germline V gene. Deletions cut 3 bases from V and 0 bases from J, with 9 bases between. The CDR3 DNA is TGCGCCAGCAGCTCCCACGCCCCGAACACCGGGGAGCTGTTTTTT. The encoded protein is CASSSHAPNTGELFF.

This clonotype came up a few times. DNA of the CDR3: TGTGCCAGCAGCCCCCACGACCCGGAGTCCGGGGAGCTGTTTTTT. It codes for CASSPHDPESGELFF. The chain is built from TRBV6-1 and TRBJ2-2; D gene ambiguous. V lost 6 bases and J 6 bases, leaving 17 bases between the germline ends. Germline-derived CDR1 and CDR2 are MNHNS and SASEGT. The CDR3 totals 15 residues.

This sequence joins TRBV29-1 and TRBJ2-1, with D uncertain. The CDR3 is made up of 12 amino acids. The V end was cut by 3 bases, the J end by 0 bases, with 3 bases between. CDR1 SQVTM and CDR2 ANQGSEA come from the germline V gene. For the CDR3, the DNA is TGCAGCGTTGACAGCTCCTACAATGAGCAGTTCTTC. Translation gives CSVDSSYNEQFF.